Listed here is a single TCR beta chain. The target of this receptor is not known. No clone much larger than this one lies a single base away; base qualities are absent. The sample originates from a study of cytomegalovirus exposure and HLA in healthy donors (dated by TCRdb to about 2017). In the study overall: In an earlier analysis of roughly 590 of the donors, under 300 Gb of sequence data and 100 million or so unique TCR beta sequences from about 180 million T cells were reported. An early release that covered roughly 600 HLA-typed donors contained approximately 300 gigabases of sequencing data and tens of millions of unique TCR sequences. Among the roughly 400 genotyped donors, approximately 76% belonged to the genetic ancestry cluster associated with self-reported Caucasian donors. The aim of the study was to test whether cataloging public T cell receptors could identify signatures of past pathogen exposure. The study used immunosequencing to profile the T cell repertoires of some 600 subjects and linked those repertoires to cytomegalovirus serostatus. A separate validation cohort of approximately 130 different subjects was used in addition to the roughly 620-subject first cohort. To predict cytomegalovirus infection status, the study brought together high-throughput TCR immunosequencing, statistical association of individual TCRs with disease status, and machine learning. A later analysis re-analyzed previously published TCR beta repertoires from 660 or so donors and added high-resolution HLA genotyping to study TCR occurrence patterns. Rather than using new phenotypic data, the later analysis identified candidate immune exposures from TCR beta sequences and from how often those sequences occurred across donors. In an earlier analysis of roughly 600 of the donors, high-throughput TCR beta sequencing was used to judge whether each TCR beta V gene segment behaved as functional or pseudogenic. Alongside the repertoire data, information on donor age, sex, ethnicity and CMV serostatus was compiled. Genome-wide SNP genotypes for about 60% of the roughly 700 donors were used in a later genetic analysis, which treated that subset as a discovery cohort. Every repertoire in the discovery cohort had been generated on one and the same sequencing platform. Both class I and class II loci were covered by HLA typing, at four-digit resolution. Typing coverage differed by locus: A, B, C, DRB1 and DQB1 were typed in roughly 620-630 donors, DQA1 in 522, DPA1 in 600 to 610, and DPB1 in just under 480. About 5 DR-DQ haplotypes were handled as single units for association and clustering, since linkage in the cohort was strong. On average, about 200,000 unique TCR beta nucleotide sequences were sequenced per donor among a few hundred genotyped donors of the cohort, with 15% to 20% of those sequences being non-productive. The full study reports these points: At a false discovery rate of 0.05, a later analysis linked 16,951 TCR beta sequences to specific HLA alleles. A later analysis found that most CMV-associated TCR beta chains appeared HLA-restricted, with HLA associations seemingly driven largely by CMV exposure. Broadly in line with IMGT annotations, most TCR beta V segments showed up in productive rearrangements about 87% or about 30% of the time in an earlier analysis of about 500 of the donors. While some public TCRs were present in many individuals, most TCR sequences turned up only very rarely across donors. Compared with the roughly 670-donor mean, donors in an Asian-associated ancestry cluster had fewer N-insertions in productive TCRs, according to a later genetic analysis. Roughly uniform sequencing depth across donors was assumed in presence/absence analyses, although this assumption may not hold. Linkage disequilibrium might explain the correlated functional status among segregating V segments, but an unknown experimental factor could not be ruled out. A further reported finding was that TCR beta sequences accurately predicted the HLA-A and HLA-B alleles for most subjects in the first cohort. In both the original and validation cohorts, the classifier was reported to diagnose cytomegalovirus status with high specificity and sensitivity. Strong co-occurrence of HLA alleles, especially DR and DQ, made assigning TCR associations to individual alleles difficult. Because counts were too low, about 18 rarely observed V segments, including chromosome 9 orphons, were excluded from the earlier analysis of around 590 of the donors. V-gene and J-gene trimming of TCR beta chains was associated with a missense DCLRE1C variant in a later genetic analysis, and the association was replicated in an independent cohort. A cluster of highly shared sequence variants was judged likely to represent a technical artifact of the sequencing pipeline. In a later analysis, HLA-associated TCR beta chains showed more clonal expansion and lower generation probabilities than non-associated chains that were equally common. Because some donors lacked HLA typing at each locus, the association tests relied only on the typed subset. In a later analysis, several top co-occurrence clusters were reported to appear linked to parvovirus B19, influenza, CMV and Epstein-Barr virus. A total of roughly 160 TCR beta chains were listed by the study as associated with cytomegalovirus. In vitro tests confirmed that a few of the cytomegalovirus-associated TCR beta chains recognize cytomegalovirus antigens. It was suggested by the authors that the approach could potentially be generalized to other disease states and immunological phenotypes. For the cohort, immune exposure information was limited to CMV serostatus. This cohort had only TCR beta chains sequenced, and the lack of alpha or paired-chain data limited which features could be detected. Some IMGT-functional V segments, including TRBV6-2 and TRBV6-3, could not be told apart with the 87-base-pair reads, so those segments were excluded. In a later analysis, TCR association rates were found to vary across HLA loci, with the most associated TCRs seen for DRB1 alleles and the fewest for HLA-C alleles.

The cohort comprised 666 healthy bone marrow donors. Cohort members were all nominally healthy when sampled, although unrecorded immune exposures were likely present. The donor was CMV seropositive and belonged to the group of 270 or so seropositive cohort members. A peripheral blood sample was collected from each donor, and TCR beta sequencing was performed on peripheral blood mononuclear cells. Genomic DNA extraction from the blood cell samples was performed with the Qiagen DNeasy Blood Extraction Kit. Trimming takes 5 bases off V and 7 bases off J; junction bases not matched to a gene: 5. CDR1 and CDR2, per the germline V gene, are SGHVS and FNYEAQ. Including the terminal cysteine and phenylalanine, the CDR3 comprises 14 residues. CDR3 DNA only is kept here, 42 bases in frame from base 1. Library prep was done by the immunoSEQ multiplex PCR assay. The multiplex PCR relied on a mix of 60 forward primers for TCR Vbeta segments and 13 reverse primers for TCR Jbeta segments. A multiplex PCR assay on genomic DNA amplified the CDR3 region of rearranged TCR beta genes. On the Illumina HiSeq System, the amplified TCR beta libraries were sequenced as 87-base-pair reads. On the authors' methods: A later analysis counted 75 million to 100 million unique TCR beta chains across the 650 to 700 repertoires, and some 11 million of these chains were shared by at least two donors. Raw reads were error-corrected and collapsed into unique sequences with a nearest-neighbor algorithm that merged closely related sequences to remove PCR and sequencing errors. To assign V, D and J gene segments, CDR3 sequences were aligned to IMGT reference sequences. Each retained sequence needed at least a six-nucleotide match to both a V gene segment and a J gene segment. A rearrangement counted as productive if the CDR3 had no stop codons and remained in frame with V and J, and every other rearrangement counted as non-productive. CDR3 was defined by IMGT convention, running from the second conserved V-encoded cysteine to the conserved J-encoded phenylalanine. The earlier analysis of more than 450 of the donors excluded sequences that lacked an unambiguous match to a single V gene segment. An earlier analysis of 587 of the donors classified V segments as functional when productive rearrangements were above 56.7% and as segregating when the standard deviation between donors was above 5%. A statistical classification framework was built for diagnosing cytomegalovirus status from the catalog of TCR beta chain sequences. A later analysis assigned V and J genes by comparing TCR nucleotide sequences with IMGT/GENE-DB human TR gene sequences. A later analysis assigned CDR3 sequences and most-parsimonious VDJ recombination scenarios with the TCRdist pipeline. In a later analysis, each TCR beta chain was defined by its CDR3 amino acid sequence together with its V-gene family, and reads without a unique V-gene family were excluded. To address suspected cross-contamination and a sequencing artifact, a later analysis removed over 500 highly shared, low-generation-probability nucleotide sequences. In a later analysis, a clonal expansion index for each public chain was calculated from normalized within-repertoire ranks of inferred template counts. A later analysis computed generation probabilities with a VDJ recombination model fitted to out-of-frame rearrangements, and checked the results against IGoR. A later analysis scored TCR-TCR, TCR-HLA and TCR-CMV co-occurrence with hypergeometric tests, applying a repertoire-size bias correction to TCR pairs. In a later analysis, false discovery rates were estimated by permuting HLA or CMV assignments 20 times. In a later analysis, co-occurring TCRs were grouped using DBSCAN, and TCRdist sequence similarity was added for clustering within HLA-allele-positive subsets. Repertoires with fewer than 30,000 or more than 120,000 public chains, plus five repertoires with anomalous nucleotide sharing, were excluded from co-occurrence clustering. TCRdb limited this immuneACCESS table to in-frame rearrangements with V and J called. A share of clones is missing; checked studies link under half to unresolved V genes, and the rest is unexplained. The DNA was the basis for D and trimming; V, J and clone size are from that table. The sample contains around 180,000 clones, approximately 84% of them found a single time. 4% to 6% of the sample rests with the top ten.

The sequence is built from TRBV7-6 and TRBJ1-6; 7 bases in the middle match TRBD1. Sequencing used PBMCs. The TCR sequence derives from a girl aged 10-17 years in good health and CMV-seropositive. The CDR3 loop reads CASSRQGWNSPLHF. The DNA reads as follows: TGTGCCAGCAGCCGACAGGGTTGGAATTCACCCCTCCACTTT.